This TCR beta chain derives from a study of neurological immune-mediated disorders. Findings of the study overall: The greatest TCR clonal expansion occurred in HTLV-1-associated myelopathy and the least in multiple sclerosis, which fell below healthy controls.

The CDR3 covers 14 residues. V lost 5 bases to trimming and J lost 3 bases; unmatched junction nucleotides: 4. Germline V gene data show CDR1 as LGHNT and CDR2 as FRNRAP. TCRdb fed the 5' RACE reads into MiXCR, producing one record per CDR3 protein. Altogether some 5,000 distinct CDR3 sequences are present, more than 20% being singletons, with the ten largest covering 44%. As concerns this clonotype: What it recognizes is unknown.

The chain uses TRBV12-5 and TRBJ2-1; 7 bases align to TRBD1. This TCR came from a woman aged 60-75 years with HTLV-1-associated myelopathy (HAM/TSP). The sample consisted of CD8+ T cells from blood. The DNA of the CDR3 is TGTGCTAGTGGTCCACGGGACAGCTACAATGAGCAGTTCTTC. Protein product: CASGPRDSYNEQFF.